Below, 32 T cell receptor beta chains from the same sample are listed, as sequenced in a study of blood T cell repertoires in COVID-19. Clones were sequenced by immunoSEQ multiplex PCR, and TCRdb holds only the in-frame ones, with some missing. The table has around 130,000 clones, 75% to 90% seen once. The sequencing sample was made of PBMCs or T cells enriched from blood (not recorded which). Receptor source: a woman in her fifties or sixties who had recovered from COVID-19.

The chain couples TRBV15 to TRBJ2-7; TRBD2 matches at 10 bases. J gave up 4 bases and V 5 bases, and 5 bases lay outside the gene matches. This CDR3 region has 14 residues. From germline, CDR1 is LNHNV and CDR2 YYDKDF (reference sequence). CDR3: CATSRSGGNYEQYF. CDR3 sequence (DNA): TGTGCCACCAGCCGTAGCGGGGGGAATTACGAGCAGTACTTC.

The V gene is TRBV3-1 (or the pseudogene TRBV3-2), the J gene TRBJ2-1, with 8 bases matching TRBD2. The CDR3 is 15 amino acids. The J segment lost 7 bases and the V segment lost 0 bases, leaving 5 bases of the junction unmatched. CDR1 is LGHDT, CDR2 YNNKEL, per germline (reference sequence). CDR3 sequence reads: CASSQDVTSANEQFF. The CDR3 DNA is TGTGCCAGCAGCCAAGATGTGACTAGCGCTAATGAGCAGTTCTTC.

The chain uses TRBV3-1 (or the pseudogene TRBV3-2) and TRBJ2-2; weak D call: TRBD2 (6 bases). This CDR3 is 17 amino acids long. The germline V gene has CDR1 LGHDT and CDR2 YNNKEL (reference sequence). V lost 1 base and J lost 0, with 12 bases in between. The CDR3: CASSQVLAAPNTGELFF. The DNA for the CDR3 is TGTGCCAGCAGCCAAGTCTTAGCGGCACCGAACACCGGGGAGCTGTTTTTT.

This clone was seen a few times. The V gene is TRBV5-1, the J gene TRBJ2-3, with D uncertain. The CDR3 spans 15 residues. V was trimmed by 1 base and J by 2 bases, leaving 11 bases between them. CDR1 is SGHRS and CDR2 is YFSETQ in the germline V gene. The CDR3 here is CASSLSGQLTDTQYF. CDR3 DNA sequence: TGCGCCAGCAGCTTGTCAGGCCAACTCACAGATACGCAGTATTTT.

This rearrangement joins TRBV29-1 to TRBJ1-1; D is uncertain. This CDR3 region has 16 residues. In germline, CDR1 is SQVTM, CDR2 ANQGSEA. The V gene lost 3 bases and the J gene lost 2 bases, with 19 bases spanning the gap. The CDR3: CSVDGREGYDNTEAFF. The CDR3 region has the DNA TGCAGCGTTGATGGGAGGGAGGGTTATGATAACACTGAAGCTTTCTTT.

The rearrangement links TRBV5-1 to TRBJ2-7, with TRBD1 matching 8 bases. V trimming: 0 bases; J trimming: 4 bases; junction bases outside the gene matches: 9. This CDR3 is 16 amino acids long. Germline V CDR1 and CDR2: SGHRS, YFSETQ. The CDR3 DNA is TGCGCCAGCAGCTTGGAGGGGACAGGCACCGGTTACGAGCAGTACTTC. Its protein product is CASSLEGTGTGYEQYF.

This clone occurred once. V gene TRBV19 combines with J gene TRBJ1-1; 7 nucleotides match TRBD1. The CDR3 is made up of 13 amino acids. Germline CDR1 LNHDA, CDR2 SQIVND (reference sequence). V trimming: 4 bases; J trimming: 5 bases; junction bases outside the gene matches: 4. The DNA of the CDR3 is TGTGCCAGTAGTAGCAGCAGGGGGACTGAAGCTTTCTTT. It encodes CASSSSRGTEAFF.

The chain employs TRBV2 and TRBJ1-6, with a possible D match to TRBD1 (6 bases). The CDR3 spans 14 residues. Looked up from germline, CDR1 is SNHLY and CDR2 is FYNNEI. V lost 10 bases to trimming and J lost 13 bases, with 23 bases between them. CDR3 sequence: CATSPGEGGVPLHF. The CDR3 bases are TGTGCCACCTCCCCCGGAGAAGGGGGGGTTCCCCTCCACTTT.

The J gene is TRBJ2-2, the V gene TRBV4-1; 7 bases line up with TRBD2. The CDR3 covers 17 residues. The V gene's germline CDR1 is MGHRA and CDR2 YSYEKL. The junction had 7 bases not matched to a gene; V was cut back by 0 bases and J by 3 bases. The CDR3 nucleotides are TGCGCCAGCAGCCAAGAAGTAGGGACTACCTACACCGGGGAGCTGTTTTTT. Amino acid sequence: CASSQEVGTTYTGELFF.

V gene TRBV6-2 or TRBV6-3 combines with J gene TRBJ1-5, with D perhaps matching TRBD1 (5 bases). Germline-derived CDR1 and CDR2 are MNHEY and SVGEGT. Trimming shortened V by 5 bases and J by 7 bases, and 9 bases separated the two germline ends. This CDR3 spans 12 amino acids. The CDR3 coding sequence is TGTGCCAGCAGTGTCGGGGGGCAGCCCCAGCATTTT. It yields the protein CASSVGGQPQHF.

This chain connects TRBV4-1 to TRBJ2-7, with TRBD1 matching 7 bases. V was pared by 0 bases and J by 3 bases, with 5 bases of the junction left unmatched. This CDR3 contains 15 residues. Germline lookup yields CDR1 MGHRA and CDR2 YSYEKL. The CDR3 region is CASSQDGGTDYEQYF. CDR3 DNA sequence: TGCGCCAGCAGCCAAGATGGTGGGACAGACTACGAGCAGTACTTC.

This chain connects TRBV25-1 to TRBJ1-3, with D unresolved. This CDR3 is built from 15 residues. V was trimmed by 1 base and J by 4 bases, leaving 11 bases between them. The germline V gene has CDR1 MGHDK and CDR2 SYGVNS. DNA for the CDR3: TGTGCCAGCAGTGAATTTTGGGCCGGCGGAAACACCATATATTTT. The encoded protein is CASSEFWAGGNTIYF.

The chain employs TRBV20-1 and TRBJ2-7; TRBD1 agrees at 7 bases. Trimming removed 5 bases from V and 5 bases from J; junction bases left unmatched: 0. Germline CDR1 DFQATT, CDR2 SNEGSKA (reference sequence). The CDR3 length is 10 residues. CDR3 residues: CSAGTDEQYF. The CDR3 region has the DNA TGCAGTGCTGGGACAGACGAGCAGTACTTC.

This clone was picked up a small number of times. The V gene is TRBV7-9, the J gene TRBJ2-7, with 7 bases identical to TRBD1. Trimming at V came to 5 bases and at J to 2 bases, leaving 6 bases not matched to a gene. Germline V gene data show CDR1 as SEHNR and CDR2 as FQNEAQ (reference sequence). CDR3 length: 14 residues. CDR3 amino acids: CASSVRDRPYEQYF. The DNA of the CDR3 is TGTGCCAGCAGCGTCCGGGACAGACCCTACGAGCAGTACTTC.

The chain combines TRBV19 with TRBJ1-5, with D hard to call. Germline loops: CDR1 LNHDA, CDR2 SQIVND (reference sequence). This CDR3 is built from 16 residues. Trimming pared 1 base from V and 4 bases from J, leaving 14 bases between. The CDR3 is CASSIGSRQANQPQHF. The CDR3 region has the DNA TGTGCCAGTAGTATAGGTTCGCGTCAAGCAAATCAGCCCCAGCATTTT.

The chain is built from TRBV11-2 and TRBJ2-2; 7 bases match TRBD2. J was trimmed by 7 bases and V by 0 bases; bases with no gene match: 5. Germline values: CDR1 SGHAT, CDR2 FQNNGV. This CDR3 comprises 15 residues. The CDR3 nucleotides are TGTGCCAGCAGCTTAGAAGGGAGGGCACGCGGGGAGCTGTTTTTT. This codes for CASSLEGRARGELFF. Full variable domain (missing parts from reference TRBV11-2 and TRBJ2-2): EAGVAQSPRYKIIEKRQSVAFWCNPISGHATLYWYQQILGQGPKLLIQFQNNGVVDDSQLPKDRFSAERLKGVDSTLKIQPAKLEDSAVYLCASSLEGRARGELFFGEGSRLTVL.

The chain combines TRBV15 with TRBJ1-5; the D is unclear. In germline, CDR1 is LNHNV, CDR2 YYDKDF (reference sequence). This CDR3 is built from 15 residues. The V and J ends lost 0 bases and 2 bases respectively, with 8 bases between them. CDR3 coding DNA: TGTGCCACCAGCAGAGATGCACGGGGCAATCAGCCCCAGCATTTT. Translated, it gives CATSRDARGNQPQHF.

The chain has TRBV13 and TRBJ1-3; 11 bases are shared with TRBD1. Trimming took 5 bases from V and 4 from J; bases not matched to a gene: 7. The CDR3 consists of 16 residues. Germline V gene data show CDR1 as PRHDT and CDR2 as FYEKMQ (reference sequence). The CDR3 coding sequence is TGTGCCAGCAGCCGTCGGACAGGGGGCGCGGGAAACACCATATATTTT. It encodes CASSRRTGGAGNTIYF.

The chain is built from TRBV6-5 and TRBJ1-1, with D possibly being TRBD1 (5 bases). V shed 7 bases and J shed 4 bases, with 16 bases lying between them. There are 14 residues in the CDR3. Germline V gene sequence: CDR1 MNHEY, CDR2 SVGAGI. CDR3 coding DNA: TGTGCCAGCATCTACGGGGGAATTGGCACTGAAGCTTTCTTT. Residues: CASIYGGIGTEAFF.

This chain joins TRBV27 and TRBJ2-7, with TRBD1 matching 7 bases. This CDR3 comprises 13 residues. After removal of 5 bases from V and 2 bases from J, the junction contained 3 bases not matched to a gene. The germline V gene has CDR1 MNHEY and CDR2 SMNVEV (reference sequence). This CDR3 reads CASSVGQAYEQYF. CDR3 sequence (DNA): TGTGCCAGCAGTGTCGGACAGGCCTACGAGCAGTACTTC.

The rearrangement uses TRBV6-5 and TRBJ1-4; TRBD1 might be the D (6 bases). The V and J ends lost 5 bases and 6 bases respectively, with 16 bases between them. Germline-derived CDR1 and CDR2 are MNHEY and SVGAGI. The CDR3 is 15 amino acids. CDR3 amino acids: CASSKGHLNDEKLFF. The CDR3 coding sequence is TGTGCCAGCAGTAAGGGACACCTCAACGATGAAAAACTGTTTTTT.

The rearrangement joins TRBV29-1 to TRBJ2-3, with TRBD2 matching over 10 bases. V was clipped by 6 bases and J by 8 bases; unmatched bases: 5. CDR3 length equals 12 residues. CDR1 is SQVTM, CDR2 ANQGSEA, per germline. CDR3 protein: CSVLAGAGTQYF. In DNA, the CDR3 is TGCAGCGTGCTAGCGGGGGCCGGTACGCAGTATTTT.

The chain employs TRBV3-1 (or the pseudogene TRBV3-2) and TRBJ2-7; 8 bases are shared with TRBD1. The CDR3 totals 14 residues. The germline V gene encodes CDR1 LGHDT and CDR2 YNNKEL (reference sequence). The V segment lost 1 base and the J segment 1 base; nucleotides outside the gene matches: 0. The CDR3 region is CASSQGTGSYEQYF. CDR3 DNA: TGTGCCAGCAGCCAAGGGACAGGGTCCTACGAGCAGTACTTC.

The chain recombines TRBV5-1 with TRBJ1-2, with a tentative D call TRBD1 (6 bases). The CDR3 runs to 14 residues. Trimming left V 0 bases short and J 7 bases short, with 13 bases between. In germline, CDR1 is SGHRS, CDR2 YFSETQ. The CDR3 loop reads CASSLAAGAGGYTF. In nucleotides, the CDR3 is TGCGCCAGCAGCTTGGCCGCAGGGGCTGGTGGCTACACCTTC.

The CDR3 loop reads CASSPRGGGETQYF. In DNA form, the CDR3 reads TGTGCCAGCAGCCCCCGGGGAGGGGGAGAGACCCAGTACTTC. The J gene is TRBJ2-5, the V gene TRBV7-2; perhaps TRBD2 as D (7 bases). From germline, CDR1 is SGHTA and CDR2 FQGNSA. CDR3 length: 14 residues. Between the trimmed V and J ends, which lost 5 bases and 4 bases, there was a span of 14 bases.

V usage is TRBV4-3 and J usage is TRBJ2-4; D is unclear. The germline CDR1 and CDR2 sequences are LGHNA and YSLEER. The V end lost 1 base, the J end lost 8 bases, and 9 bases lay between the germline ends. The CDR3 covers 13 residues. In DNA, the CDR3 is TGCGCCAGCAGCCAAGTTCCTCCCGACATTCAGTACTTC. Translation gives CASSQVPPDIQYF.

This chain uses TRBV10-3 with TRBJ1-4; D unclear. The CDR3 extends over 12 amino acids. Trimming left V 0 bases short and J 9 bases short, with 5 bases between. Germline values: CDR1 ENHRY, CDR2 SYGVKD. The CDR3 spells CAISESEKKLFF. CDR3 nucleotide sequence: TGTGCCATCAGTGAGTCCGAGAAAAAACTGTTTTTT.

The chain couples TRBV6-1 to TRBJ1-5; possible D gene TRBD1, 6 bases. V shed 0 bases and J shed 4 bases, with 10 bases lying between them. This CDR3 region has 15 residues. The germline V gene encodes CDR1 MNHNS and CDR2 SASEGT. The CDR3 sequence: CASSEAGRGNQPQHF. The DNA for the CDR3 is TGTGCCAGCAGTGAAGCAGGCAGGGGTAATCAGCCCCAGCATTTT.

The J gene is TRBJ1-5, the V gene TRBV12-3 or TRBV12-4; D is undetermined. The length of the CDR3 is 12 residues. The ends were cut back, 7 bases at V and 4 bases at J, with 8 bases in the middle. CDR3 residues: CASTFGNQPQHF. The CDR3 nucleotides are TGTGCCAGCACCTTCGGTAATCAGCCCCAGCATTTT.

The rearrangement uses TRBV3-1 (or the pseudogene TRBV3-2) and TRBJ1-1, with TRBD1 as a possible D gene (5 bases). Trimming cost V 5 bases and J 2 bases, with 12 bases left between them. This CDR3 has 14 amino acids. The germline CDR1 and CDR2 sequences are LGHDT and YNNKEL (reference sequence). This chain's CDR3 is CASSFQGENTEAFF. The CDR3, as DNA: TGTGCCAGCAGCTTCCAAGGGGAAAACACTGAAGCTTTCTTT.

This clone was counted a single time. CDR3 in DNA: TGTGCCAGCAGTACCGGGACAGGGAATACTGAAGCTTTCTTT. It specifies CASSTGTGNTEAFF. This chain connects TRBV6-2 or TRBV6-3 to TRBJ1-1; 9 bases are a match to TRBD1. CDR1 MNHEY and CDR2 SVGEGT come from the germline V gene. There are 14 residues in the CDR3. With V trimmed by 5 bases and J by 5 bases, 6 bases remained unmatched.

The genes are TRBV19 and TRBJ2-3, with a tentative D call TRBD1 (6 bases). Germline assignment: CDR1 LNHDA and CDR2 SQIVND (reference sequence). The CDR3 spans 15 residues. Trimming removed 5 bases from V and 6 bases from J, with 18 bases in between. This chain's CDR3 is CASSLPGQNWDTQYF. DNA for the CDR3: TGTGCCAGTAGTCTACCGGGACAAAATTGGGATACGCAGTATTTT.